What follows are 15 T cell receptor beta chains derived from one specimen sequenced in a study of T cells after yellow fever vaccination. TCRdb redid the calling of the 5' RACE reads with MiXCR, one entry per CDR3 protein. The sample holds about 220,000 distinct CDR3 sequences; over 6.5% are singletons and the top ten take approximately 1.1%. Sequenced here: CD4+ T cells sorted from PBMCs, sampled on the day of the yellow fever booster vaccination. These receptors originate from a man aged 25-45 years who received the YFV17D yellow fever vaccine.

This clonotype came up many times. The CDR3 here is CASSLGSNEKLFF. The CDR3 DNA is TGTGCCAGCAGTTTAGGCAGTAATGAAAAACTGTTTTTT. The chain links TRBV12-3 or TRBV12-4 to TRBJ1-4; D remains ambiguous. The CDR3 spans 13 residues. Trimming pared 1 base from V and 4 bases from J, leaving 4 bases between.

This clonotype appeared many times. The chain links TRBV20-1 to TRBJ2-5; TRBD1 might be the D (6 bases). The V end was cut by 6 bases, the J end by 5 bases, with 22 bases between. From germline, CDR1 is DFQATT and CDR2 SNEGSKA (reference sequence). This CDR3 is 15 amino acids long. CDR3 sequence (DNA): TGCAGTGCGCGAGACCCGGGACAAACTCGGGAGACCCAGTACTTC. Amino acids: CSARDPGQTRETQYF.

In its sample, this clonotype was seen a few times. This sequence joins TRBV12-1 and TRBJ1-1; the table names TRBD1, a call not compared with the DNA. TRBV12-1 is a documented pseudogene. The CDR3 has 15 residues. The DNA for the CDR3 is TGTGCCAGCAGCTTCCACCGGGTCCCGAACACTGAAGCTTTCTTT. Its protein is CASSFHRVPNTEAFF.

This clonotype has a handful of counts. The V and J genes are TRBV30 and TRBJ2-1; perhaps TRBD2 as D (6 bases). This CDR3 is 13 amino acids long. Looked up from germline, CDR1 is GTSNPN and CDR2 is SVGIG (reference sequence). The V gene lost 6 bases and the J gene lost 8 bases, with 17 bases spanning the gap. The CDR3 DNA sequence: TGTGCCTGTGCGGGGACTGCCTATTATGAGCAGTTCTTC. Its protein product is CACAGTAYYEQFF.

The table lists this clonotype with a few counts. The chain is built from TRBV10-3 and TRBJ2-2, with D possibly TRBD2 on 5 matching bases. The V and J ends lost 4 bases and 4 bases respectively, with 10 bases between them. The CDR3 has 14 residues. The germline V gene has CDR1 ENHRY and CDR2 SYGVKD. CDR3 sequence: CAISVSGLTGELFF. CDR3 coding DNA: TGTGCCATCAGTGTTTCCGGACTCACCGGGGAGCTGTTTTTT.

This clonotype has a handful of counts. The chain carries TRBV7-8 and TRBJ2-3; D is unresolved. The germline V gene has CDR1 SGHVS and CDR2 FQNEAQ. The V end lost 1 base, the J end lost 4 bases, and 9 bases lay between the germline ends. The CDR3 covers 14 residues. CDR3 residues: CASSLEIGPDTQYF. CDR3 DNA: TGTGCCAGCAGCTTAGAAATAGGGCCAGATACGCAGTATTTT.

In its sample, this clonotype was seen many times. The rearrangement joins TRBV7-9 to TRBJ2-7; unclear D gene. The germline V gene encodes CDR1 SEHNR and CDR2 FQNEAQ (reference sequence). V was trimmed by 9 bases and J by 2 bases, leaving 8 bases between them. CDR3 length: 11 amino acids. Here the CDR3 DNA reads TGTGCCAGTAGTGGGGCCTACGAGCAGTACTTC. It encodes CASSGAYEQYF.

The chain joins TRBV24-1 to TRBJ2-2; 7 nucleotides align to TRBD2. The CDR3 is 14 residues long. Germline V gives CDR1 KGHDR, CDR2 SFDVKD. Trimming cost V 10 bases and J 1 base; bases outside gene matches: 5. The CDR3 coding sequence is TGTGCCACAAGCGGGGAGTTGAACACCGGGGAGCTGTTTTTT. This translates into CATSGELNTGELFF.

In this sample, this clonotype turned up many times. The chain employs TRBV3-1 and TRBJ2-7; D is unresolved. This CDR3 contains 12 residues. Between the trimmed V and J ends, which lost 0 bases and 2 bases, there was a span of 2 bases. The V gene's germline CDR1 is LGHDT and CDR2 YNNKEL (reference sequence). The CDR3 is CASSQDAYEQYF. The CDR3, as DNA: TGTGCCAGCAGCCAAGATGCCTACGAGCAGTACTTC.

This clonotype was seen many times. This rearrangement joins TRBV5-1 to TRBJ2-1; the D call may be TRBD1 or TRBD2 (5 bases each). CDR1 and CDR2 (germline): SGHRS, YFSETQ. The CDR3 runs to 12 residues. V dropped 5 bases and J dropped 12 bases, with 15 bases sitting between them. CDR3 DNA sequence: TGCGCCAGCAGAAACCCAGGGACGGGGCAGTTCTTC. As protein: CASRNPGTGQFF.

A remark on this clonotype: At one boundary the junction diverges from the germline segment, which might be a read error. The chain has TRBV25-1 and TRBJ2-1, with no clear D. In germline, CDR1 is MGHDK, CDR2 SYGVNS. The CDR3 has 10 amino acids. The CDR3 bases are TGTGGCAGCAGTAGCCGCTGGCAGTTCTTC. Translation gives CGSSSRWQFF.

The chain combines TRBV5-1 with TRBJ1-1, with 7 bases identical to TRBD1. The CDR3 runs 15 residues. Germline-derived CDR1 and CDR2 are SGHRS and YFSETQ. Germline trimming cut 6 bases from V and 2 bases from J; bases unmatched to any gene: 10. The CDR3 reads CASTQGGVVNTEAFF. CDR3 coding DNA: TGCGCCAGCACCCAGGGGGGGGTAGTAAACACTGAAGCTTTCTTT. The full variable domain, rest sourced from reference TRBV5-1 and TRBJ1-1, is KAGVTQTPRYLIKTRGQQVTLSCSPISGHRSVSWYQQTPGQGLQFLFEYFSETQRNKGNFPGRFSGRQFSNSRSEMNVSTLELGDSALYLCASTQGGVVNTEAFFGQGTRLTVV.

This clonotype was observed at least ten times. V usage is TRBV30 and J usage is TRBJ2-1; D not certain. The CDR3 length is 17 residues. Looked up from germline, CDR1 is GTSNPN and CDR2 is SVGIG (reference sequence). V dropped 2 bases and J dropped 10 bases, with 27 bases sitting between them. The CDR3: CAWSKGRTAPSVDEQFF. CDR3 bases: TGTGCCTGGAGTAAAGGACGGACGGCACCCAGTGTGGACGAGCAGTTCTTC.

Details on this clonotype: A much larger clone lies one base from this, so it may be a read error. V gene TRBV28 combines with J gene TRBJ2-5; D remains ambiguous. CDR3 length equals 15 residues. The ends were cut back, 6 bases at V and 2 bases at J, with 16 bases in the middle. Germline lookup yields CDR1 MDHEN and CDR2 SYDVKM. CDR3 nucleotides: TGTGCCAGCAGGGGTACGGCGGCATCTCAAGAGACCCAGTACTTC. It is translated as CASRGTAASQETQYF.

This clonotype was recorded at least ten times. The genes are TRBV4-3 and TRBJ2-6, with D perhaps TRBD1 or TRBD2 (5 bases each). V dropped 4 bases and J dropped 0 bases, with 13 bases sitting between them. This CDR3 spans 17 amino acids. CDR1 and CDR2 from the germline V gene are LGHNA and YSLEER. Here the CDR3 reads CASSPEGLPSGANVLTF. The CDR3 DNA reads as TGCGCCAGCAGCCCAGAGGGGTTGCCCTCTGGGGCCAACGTCCTGACTTTC.